The text below deals with one T cell receptor beta chain. Antigen specificity is unknown. This entry is derived from a study of shared clonotypes between healthy human individuals. Broader study findings: Clonotypes which were not shared had lower generation probabilities than clonotypes that all four donors shared.

Here immunoSEQ multiplex PCR was the method, and the copy in TCRdb shows in-frame clones only, minus some. The data show 150,000 to 200,000 clones, about 93% seen once. The clonotype comes from a woman aged 25 to 45 in good health. Sequencing was performed on naive CD4+ T cells sorted from blood. Documented subset: CD45RA+ positively selected.

CDR3 coding DNA: TGTGCCAGCAGGAGGGACCGGAACACAGATACGCAGTATTTT. It translates to CASRRDRNTDTQYF. V and J are TRBV2 and TRBJ2-3, with D tentatively TRBD1 or TRBD2 (5 bases each). The CDR3 runs 14 residues. The germline CDR1 and CDR2 sequences are SNHLY and FYNNEI. Trimming shortened V by 6 bases and J by 2 bases, and 12 bases separated the two germline ends.